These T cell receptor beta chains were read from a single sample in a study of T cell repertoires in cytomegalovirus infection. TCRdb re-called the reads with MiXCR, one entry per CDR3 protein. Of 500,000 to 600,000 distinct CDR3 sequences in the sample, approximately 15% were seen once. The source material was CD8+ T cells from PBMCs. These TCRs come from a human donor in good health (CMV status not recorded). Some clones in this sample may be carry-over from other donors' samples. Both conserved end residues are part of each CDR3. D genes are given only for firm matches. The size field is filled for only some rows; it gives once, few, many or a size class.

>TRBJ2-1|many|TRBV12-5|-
TGTGCTAGTGGTTTGCCCTCCCGGGCCCTCGACGAGTTCTTC
CASGLPSRALDEFF
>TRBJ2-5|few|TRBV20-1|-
TGCAGTGCTAGGAACATGCTGGGGGAGACCCAGTACTTC
CSARNMLGETQYF
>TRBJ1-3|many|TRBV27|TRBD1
TGTGCCAGCAGCAGACAGGGCGTCCGGACATTCTCTGGAAACACCATATATTTT
CASSRQGVRTFSGNTIYF
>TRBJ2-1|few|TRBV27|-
TGTGCCAGCACTGCATTCGGGGGCGGGGAGCAGTTCTTC
CASTAFGGGEQFF
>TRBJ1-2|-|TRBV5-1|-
TGCGCCAGCAGCTTGGCTAGGACAGACAACTATGGCTACACCTTC
CASSLARTDNYGYTF
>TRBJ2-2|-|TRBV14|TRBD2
TGTGCCAGCAGCAGCCGGGACTACTTAGTGGGGGAGCTGTTTTTT
CASSSRDYLVGELFF
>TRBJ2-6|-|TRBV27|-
TGTGCCAGCAGTGAAGCTGGGGCCAACATCCTGACTTTC
CASSEAGANILTF
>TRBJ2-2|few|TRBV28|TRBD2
TGTGCCAGCACTACCCGGCTAGCGGGGGCGAACACCGGGGAGCTGTTTTTT
CASTTRLAGANTGELFF
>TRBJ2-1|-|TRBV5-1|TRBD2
TGCGCCAGCAGGGTTAGCGGGACTAATGAGCAGTTCTTC
CASRVSGTNEQFF
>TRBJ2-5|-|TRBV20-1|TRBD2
TGCAGTGCTAGAGCATGGGGGGCGGGGGGGCGTCAAGAGACCCAGTACTTC
CSARAWGAGGRQETQYF
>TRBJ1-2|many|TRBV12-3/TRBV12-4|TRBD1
TGTGCCAGCAGCTACTCAGGGGGTGGCAACTATGGCTACACCTTC
CASSYSGGGNYGYTF
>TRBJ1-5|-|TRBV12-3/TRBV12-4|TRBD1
TGTGCCAGCAGTTTAGGGACAGGGCCGAGTCAGCCCCAGCATTTT
CASSLGTGPSQPQHF
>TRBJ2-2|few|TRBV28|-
TGTGCCAGCAGTCGGGCTGGCACCGGGGAGCTGTTTTTT
CASSRAGTGELFF
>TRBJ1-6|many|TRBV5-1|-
TGCGCCAGCAGCTTGGAAGGGGATAATTCACCCCTCCACTTT
CASSLEGDNSPLHF
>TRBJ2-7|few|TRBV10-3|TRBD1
TGTGCCATCAGTGAGCTGGGACAGCCCTACGAGCAGTACTTC
CAISELGQPYEQYF
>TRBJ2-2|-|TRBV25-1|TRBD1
TGTGCCAGCAACTCAGGGGGCAACGGGGAGCTGTTTTTT
CASNSGGNGELFF
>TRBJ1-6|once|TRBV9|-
TGTGCCAGCAGCACTAGTGGGACATGGGGGTCACCCCTCCACTTT
CASSTSGTWGSPLHF
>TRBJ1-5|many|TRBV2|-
TGTGCCAGCAGTGGGGCTTGGGACAATCAGCCCCAGCATTTT
CASSGAWDNQPQHF
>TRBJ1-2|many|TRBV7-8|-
TGTGCCAGCAGTCCCAAGGCAGGAAATGGCTACACCTTC
CASSPKAGNGYTF
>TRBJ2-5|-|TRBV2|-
TGTGCCAGCCCTACCGCTGAGACCCAGTACTTC
CASPTAETQYF
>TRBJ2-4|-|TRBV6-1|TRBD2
TGTGCCAGCAGTGAAGAGGGGCTAGCGGGGCTAGCCAAAAACATTCAGTACTTC
CASSEEGLAGLAKNIQYF
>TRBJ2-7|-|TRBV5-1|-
TGCGCCAGCAGCTTGGTGGAACAGGGTTTCGACGAGCAGTACTTC
CASSLVEQGFDEQYF
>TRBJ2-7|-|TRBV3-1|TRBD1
TGTGCCAGCAGCCAAGGGAAAGGGACAGGGGAGGCCGAGCAGTACTTC
CASSQGKGTGEAEQYF
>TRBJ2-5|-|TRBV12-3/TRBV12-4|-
TGTGCCAGCAGTCCCCACGATACAGGATGGGAGACCCAGTACTTC
CASSPHDTGWETQYF
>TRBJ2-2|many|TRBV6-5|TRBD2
TGTGCCAGCAGTTTGGGACTAGCGGGGATTTACACCGGGGAGCTGTTTTTT
CASSLGLAGIYTGELFF
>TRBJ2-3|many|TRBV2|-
TGTGCCAGCGAGTCTGAAATTGGCACAGATACGCAGTATTTT
CASESEIGTDTQYF
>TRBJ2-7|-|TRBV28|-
TGTGCCAGCAGTTTATTAAGCGGCGGCTACGAGCAGTACTTC
CASSLLSGGYEQYF
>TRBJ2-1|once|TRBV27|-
TGTGCCAGCAGTTTATCGAGGGGCTCCTACAATGCGCAGTTCTTC
CASSLSRGSYNAQFF
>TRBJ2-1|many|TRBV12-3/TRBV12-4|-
TGTGCCAGCAGTTCCGGGTCCAATGAGCAGTTCTTC
CASSSGSNEQFF
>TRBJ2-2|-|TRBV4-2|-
TGTGCCAGCAGCCAAGACAGGGGCGGGGAGCTGTTTTTT
CASSQDRGGELFF
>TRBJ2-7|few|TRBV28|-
TGTGCCAGCAGTCACCAAGGAAGACACGAGCAGTACTTC
CASSHQGRHEQYF
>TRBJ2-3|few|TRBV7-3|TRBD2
TGTGCCAGCAGCCGGTCGACTAGCGGGGAAACAGATACGCAGTATTTT
CASSRSTSGETDTQYF
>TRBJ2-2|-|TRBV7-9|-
TGTACCAGCAGCCCCACAGGGTACACCGGGGAGCTGTTTTTT
CTSSPTGYTGELFF
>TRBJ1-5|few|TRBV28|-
TGTGCCAGCAGTTTATCCCCGGAGCATCAGCCCCAGCATTTT
CASSLSPEHQPQHF